This T cell receptor beta chain was captured in a study of blood T cell repertoires in COVID-19. Study processing details: Quantification of nucleated cells was approximated via reference gene primer amplification. Clones were read by immunoSEQ multiplex PCR, and TCRdb kept only the in-frame ones, dropping some. V and J calls and clone size follow that table, whereas D and trimming were derived from the DNA. This table has some 450,000 clones, around 90% appearing once. The V gene's germline CDR1 is LNHDA and CDR2 SQIVND (reference sequence). The CDR3 loop spans 15 amino acids. V was pared by 5 bases and J by 4 bases, with 8 bases of the junction left unmatched.

The sequence was obtained from a young man with COVID-19, enrolled during active disease. The rearrangement links TRBV19 to TRBJ1-1; TRBD1 aligns across 9 bases. Sequencing input: peripheral blood. The CDR3 protein is CASSPRGQGFTEAFF. The CDR3 DNA follows: TGTGCCAGTAGTCCCAGGGGACAGGGTTTCACTGAAGCTTTCTTT.